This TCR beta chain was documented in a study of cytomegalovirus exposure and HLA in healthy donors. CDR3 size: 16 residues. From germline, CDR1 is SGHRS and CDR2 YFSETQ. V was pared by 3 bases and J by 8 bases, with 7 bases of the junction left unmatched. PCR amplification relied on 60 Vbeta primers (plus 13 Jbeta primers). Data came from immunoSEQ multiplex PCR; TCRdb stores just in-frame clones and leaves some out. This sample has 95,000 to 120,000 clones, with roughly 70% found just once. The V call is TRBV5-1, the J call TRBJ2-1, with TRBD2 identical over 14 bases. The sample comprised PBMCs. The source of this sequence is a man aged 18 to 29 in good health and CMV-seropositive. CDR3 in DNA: TGCGCCAGCAGCTCGCCGACTAGCGGGGGGGCCTATGAGCAGTTCTTC. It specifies CASSSPTSGGAYEQFF.